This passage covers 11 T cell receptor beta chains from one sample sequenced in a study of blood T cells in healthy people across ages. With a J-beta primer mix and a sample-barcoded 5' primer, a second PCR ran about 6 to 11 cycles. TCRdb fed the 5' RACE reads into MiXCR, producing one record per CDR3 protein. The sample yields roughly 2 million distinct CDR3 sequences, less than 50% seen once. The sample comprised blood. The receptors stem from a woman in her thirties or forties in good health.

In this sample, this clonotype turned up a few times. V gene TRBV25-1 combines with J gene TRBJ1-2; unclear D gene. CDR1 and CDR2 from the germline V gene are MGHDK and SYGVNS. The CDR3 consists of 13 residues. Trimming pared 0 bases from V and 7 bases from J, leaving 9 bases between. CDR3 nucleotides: TGTGCCAGCAGTGAATATATCGGTTCTGGCTACACCTTC. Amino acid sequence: CASSEYIGSGYTF.

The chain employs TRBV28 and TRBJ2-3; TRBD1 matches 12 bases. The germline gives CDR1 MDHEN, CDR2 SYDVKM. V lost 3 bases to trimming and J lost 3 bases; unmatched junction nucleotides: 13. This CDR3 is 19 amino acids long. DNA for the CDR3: TGTGCCAGCAGTTTTCCCTCCGGGACAGGGGGCGTTCGTACAGATACGCAGTATTTT. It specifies CASSFPSGTGGVRTDTQYF. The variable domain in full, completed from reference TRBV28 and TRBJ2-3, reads DVKVTQSSRYLVKRTGEKVFLECVQDMDHENMFWYRQDPGLGLRLIYFSYDVKMKEKGDIPEGYSVSREKKERFSLILESASTNQTSMYLCASSFPSGTGGVRTDTQYFGPGTRLTVL.

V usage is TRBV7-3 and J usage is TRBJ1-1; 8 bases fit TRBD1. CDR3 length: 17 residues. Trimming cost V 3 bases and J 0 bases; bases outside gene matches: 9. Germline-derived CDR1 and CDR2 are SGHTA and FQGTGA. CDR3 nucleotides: TGTGCCAGCAGCTTGGACAGGGCTGGAGTGATGAACACTGAAGCTTTCTTT. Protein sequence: CASSLDRAGVMNTEAFF.

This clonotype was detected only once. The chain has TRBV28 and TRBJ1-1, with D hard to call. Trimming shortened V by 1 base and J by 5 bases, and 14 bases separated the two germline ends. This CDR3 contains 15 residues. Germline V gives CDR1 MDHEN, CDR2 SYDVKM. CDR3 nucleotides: TGTGCCAGCAGTTTATCGTTTGCCCTGCGGACTGAAGCTTTCTTT. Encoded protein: CASSLSFALRTEAFF. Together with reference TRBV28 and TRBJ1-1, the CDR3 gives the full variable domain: DVKVTQSSRYLVKRTGEKVFLECVQDMDHENMFWYRQDPGLGLRLIYFSYDVKMKEKGDIPEGYSVSREKKERFSLILESASTNQTSMYLCASSLSFALRTEAFFGQGTRLTVV.

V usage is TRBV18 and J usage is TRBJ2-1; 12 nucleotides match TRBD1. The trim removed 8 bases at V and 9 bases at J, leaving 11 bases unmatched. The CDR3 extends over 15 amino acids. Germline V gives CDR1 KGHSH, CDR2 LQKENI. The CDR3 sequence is CASTNRDRGQSEQFF. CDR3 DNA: TGTGCCAGCACAAACCGGGACAGGGGGCAAAGTGAGCAGTTCTTC. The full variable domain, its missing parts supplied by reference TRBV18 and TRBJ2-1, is NAGVMQNPRHLVRRRGQEARLRCSPMKGHSHVYWYRQLPEEGLKFMVYLQKENIIDESGMPKERFSAEFPKEGPSILRIQQVVRGDSAAYFCASTNRDRGQSEQFFGPGTRLTVL.

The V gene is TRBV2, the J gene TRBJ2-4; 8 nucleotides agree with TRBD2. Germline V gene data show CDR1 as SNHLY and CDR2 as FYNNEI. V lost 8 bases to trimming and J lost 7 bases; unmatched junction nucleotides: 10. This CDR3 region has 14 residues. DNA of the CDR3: TGTGCCAGCCTTTATCCGGGGGGGCTCAACATTCAGTACTTC. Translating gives CASLYPGGLNIQYF. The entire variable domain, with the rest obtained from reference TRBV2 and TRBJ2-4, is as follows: EPEVTQTPSHQVTQMGQEVILRCVPISNHLYFYWYRQILGQKVEFLVSFYNNEISEKSEIFDDQFSVERPDGSNFTLKIRSTKLEDSAMYFCASLYPGGLNIQYFGAGTRLSVL.

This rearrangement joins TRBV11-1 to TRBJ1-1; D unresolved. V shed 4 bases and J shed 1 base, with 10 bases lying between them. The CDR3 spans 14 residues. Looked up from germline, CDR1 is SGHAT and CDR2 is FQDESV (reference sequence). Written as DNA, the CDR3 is TGTGCCAGCAGCTATAAACCGGGGAACACTGAAGCTTTCTTT. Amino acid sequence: CASSYKPGNTEAFF.

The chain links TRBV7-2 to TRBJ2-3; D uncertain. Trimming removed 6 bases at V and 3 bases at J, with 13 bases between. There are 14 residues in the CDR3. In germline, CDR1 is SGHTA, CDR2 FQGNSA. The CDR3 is CASRDLGLTDTQYF. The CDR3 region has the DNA TGTGCCAGCAGGGATCTAGGATTAACAGATACGCAGTATTTT.

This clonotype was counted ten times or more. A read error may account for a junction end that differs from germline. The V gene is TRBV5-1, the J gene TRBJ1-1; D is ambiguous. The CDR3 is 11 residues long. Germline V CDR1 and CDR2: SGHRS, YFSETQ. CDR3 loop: CASSLGPEAFF. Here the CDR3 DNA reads TGTGCCAGCAGTTTAGGGCCTGAAGCTTTCTTT.

CDR3 DNA sequence: TGTGCTAGTGGTTTGGAGGGCTATGGCTACACCTTC. Translation: CASGLEGYGYTF. The chain uses TRBV12-5 and TRBJ1-2; D is ambiguous. Trimming pared 1 base from V and 4 bases from J, leaving 4 bases between. CDR1 LGHNT and CDR2 FRNRAP come from the germline V gene. This CDR3 region has 12 residues. Filled out from reference TRBV12-5 and TRBJ1-2, the complete variable domain reads DARVTQTPRHKVTEMGQEVTMRCQPILGHNTVFWYRQTMMQGLELLAYFRNRAPLDDSGMPKDRFSAEMPDATLATLKIQPSEPRDSAVYFCASGLEGYGYTFGSGTRLTVV.

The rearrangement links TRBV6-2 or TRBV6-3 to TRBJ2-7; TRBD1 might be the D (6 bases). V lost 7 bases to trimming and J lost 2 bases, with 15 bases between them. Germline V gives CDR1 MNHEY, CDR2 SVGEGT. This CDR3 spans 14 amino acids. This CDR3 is CASIPRGWPYEQYF. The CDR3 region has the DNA TGTGCCAGCATTCCGAGGGGGTGGCCCTACGAGCAGTACTTC.